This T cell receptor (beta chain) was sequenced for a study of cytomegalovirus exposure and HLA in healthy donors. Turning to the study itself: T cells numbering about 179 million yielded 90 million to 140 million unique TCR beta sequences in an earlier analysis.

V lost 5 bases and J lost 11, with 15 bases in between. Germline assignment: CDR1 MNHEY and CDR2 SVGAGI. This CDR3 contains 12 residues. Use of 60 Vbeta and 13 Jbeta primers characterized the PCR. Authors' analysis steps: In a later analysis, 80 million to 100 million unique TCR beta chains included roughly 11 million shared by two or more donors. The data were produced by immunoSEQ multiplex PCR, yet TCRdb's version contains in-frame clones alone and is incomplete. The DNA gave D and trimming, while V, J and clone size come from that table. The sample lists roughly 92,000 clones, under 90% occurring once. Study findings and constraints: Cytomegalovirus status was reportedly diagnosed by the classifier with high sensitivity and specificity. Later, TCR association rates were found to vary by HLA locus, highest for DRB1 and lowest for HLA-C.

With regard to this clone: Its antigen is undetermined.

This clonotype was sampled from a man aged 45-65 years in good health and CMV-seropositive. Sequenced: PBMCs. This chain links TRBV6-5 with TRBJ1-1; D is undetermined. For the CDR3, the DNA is TGTGCCAGCAGTACCCAATTTGGAGTGGCTTTCTTT. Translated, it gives CASSTQFGVAFF.